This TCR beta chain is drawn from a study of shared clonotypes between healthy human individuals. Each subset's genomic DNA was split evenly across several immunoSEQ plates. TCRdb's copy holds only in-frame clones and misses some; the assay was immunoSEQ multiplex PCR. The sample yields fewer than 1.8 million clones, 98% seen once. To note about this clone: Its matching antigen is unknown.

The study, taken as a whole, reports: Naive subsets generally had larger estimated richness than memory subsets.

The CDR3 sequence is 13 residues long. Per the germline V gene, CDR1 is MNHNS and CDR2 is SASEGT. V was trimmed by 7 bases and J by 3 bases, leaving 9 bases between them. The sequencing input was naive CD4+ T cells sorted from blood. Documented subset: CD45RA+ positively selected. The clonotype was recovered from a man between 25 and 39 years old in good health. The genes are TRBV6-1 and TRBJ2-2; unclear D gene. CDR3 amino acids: CASNYRYTGELFF. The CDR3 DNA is TGTGCCAGCAACTATAGATACACCGGGGAGCTGTTTTTT.